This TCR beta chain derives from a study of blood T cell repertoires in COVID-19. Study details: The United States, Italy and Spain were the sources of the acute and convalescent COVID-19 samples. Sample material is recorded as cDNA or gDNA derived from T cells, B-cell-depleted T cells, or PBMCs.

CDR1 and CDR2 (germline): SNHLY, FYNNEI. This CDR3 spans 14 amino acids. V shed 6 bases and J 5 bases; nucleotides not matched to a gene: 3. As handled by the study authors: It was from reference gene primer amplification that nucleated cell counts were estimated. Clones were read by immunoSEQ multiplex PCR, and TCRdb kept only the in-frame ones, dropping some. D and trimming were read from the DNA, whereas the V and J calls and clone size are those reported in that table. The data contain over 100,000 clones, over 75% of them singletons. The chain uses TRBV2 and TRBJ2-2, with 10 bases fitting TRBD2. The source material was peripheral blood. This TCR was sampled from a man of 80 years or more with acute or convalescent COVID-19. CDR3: CASRGGLATGELFF. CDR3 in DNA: TGTGCCAGCAGGGGGGGACTAGCGACCGGGGAGCTGTTTTTT.